The rows below give T cell receptor beta chains drawn from one sample of a study of T cells after yellow fever vaccination. Each CDR3 protein gets one entry after TCRdb re-called the 5' RACE reads with MiXCR. The sample contains 340,000 or so distinct CDR3 sequences, under 15% of which appear only once. The specimen comprised CD4+ T cells sorted from PBMCs, sampled 15 days after the yellow fever booster vaccination. The receptor set was obtained from a man aged 18 to 29 who received the YFV17D yellow fever vaccine. CDR3s include the opening cysteine and the closing phenylalanine or tryptophan. Fields, in order: J gene, clone size, CDR3 length, V gene, D gene, CDR3 protein, CDR3 DNA. The D gene is left open where the match is weak. The size entry is marked missing in some rows and otherwise reads once, few, many or a size class.

j_call: TRBJ1-4
clone_size: few
cdr3_length: 15
v_call: TRBV3-1
d_call: TRBD1
cdr3_aa: CASSQGDRVKEKLFF
cdr3_nt: TGTGCCAGCAGCCAAGGAGACAGGGTAAAAGAAAAACTGTTTTTT

j_call: TRBJ2-5
clone_size: .
cdr3_length: 15
v_call: TRBV5-1
d_call: .
cdr3_aa: CASSLGPAGQETQYF
cdr3_nt: TGCGCCAGCAGCTTGGGACCTGCAGGCCAAGAGACCCAGTACTTC

j_call: TRBJ1-1
clone_size: .
cdr3_length: 14
v_call: TRBV4-3
d_call: TRBD1
cdr3_aa: CASSLGPGQGEAFF
cdr3_nt: TGCGCCAGCAGCTTGGGGCCGGGACAGGGAGAAGCTTTCTTT

j_call: TRBJ2-6
clone_size: .
cdr3_length: 18
v_call: TRBV11-1
d_call: TRBD2
cdr3_aa: CASRPLAGGNSGANVLTF
cdr3_nt: TGTGCCAGCAGGCCCCTCGCGGGGGGCAACTCTGGGGCCAACGTCCTGACTTTC

j_call: TRBJ1-2
clone_size: .
cdr3_length: 14
v_call: TRBV15
d_call: .
cdr3_aa: CATTRTSTSYGYTF
cdr3_nt: TGTGCCACCACCAGGACAAGTACGTCCTATGGCTACACCTTC

j_call: TRBJ1-2
clone_size: few
cdr3_length: 16
v_call: TRBV4-2
d_call: .
cdr3_aa: CASSQVLGESNYGYTF
cdr3_nt: TGTGCCAGCAGCCAAGTGTTAGGGGAGAGCAACTATGGCTACACCTTC

j_call: TRBJ2-3
clone_size: few
cdr3_length: 14
v_call: TRBV6-5
d_call: TRBD1
cdr3_aa: CASSYGTEEDTQYF
cdr3_nt: TGTGCCAGCAGTTACGGGACAGAGGAAGATACGCAGTATTTT

j_call: TRBJ2-7
clone_size: few
cdr3_length: 12
v_call: TRBV6-6
d_call: TRBD2
cdr3_aa: CASQTAGDEQYF
cdr3_nt: TGTGCCAGCCAAACCGCGGGGGACGAGCAGTACTTC

j_call: TRBJ1-2
clone_size: few
cdr3_length: 14
v_call: TRBV6-6
d_call: TRBD1
cdr3_aa: CASRPGTAPYGYTF
cdr3_nt: TGTGCCAGCAGACCCGGGACAGCCCCCTATGGCTACACCTTC

j_call: TRBJ2-5
clone_size: many
cdr3_length: 15
v_call: TRBV4-3
d_call: .
cdr3_aa: CASSQEPGPGGTQYF
cdr3_nt: TGCGCCAGCAGCCAAGAACCGGGACCTGGGGGGACCCAGTACTTC

j_call: TRBJ2-3
clone_size: few
cdr3_length: 15
v_call: TRBV29-1
d_call: TRBD2
cdr3_aa: CSVALAGGSTDTQYF
cdr3_nt: TGCAGCGTTGCCTTAGCGGGGGGGAGCACAGATACGCAGTATTTT

j_call: TRBJ2-1
clone_size: many
cdr3_length: 13
v_call: TRBV3-1
d_call: TRBD1
cdr3_aa: CASSQDRYNEQFF
cdr3_nt: TGTGCCAGCAGCCAGGACAGGTACAATGAGCAGTTCTTC

j_call: TRBJ2-5
clone_size: .
cdr3_length: 11
v_call: TRBV30
d_call: .
cdr3_aa: CAWSGTETQYF
cdr3_nt: TGTGCCTGGAGTGGCACGGAGACCCAGTACTTC

j_call: TRBJ1-5
clone_size: many
cdr3_length: 13
v_call: TRBV12-3/TRBV12-4
d_call: .
cdr3_aa: CASSLAQDQPQHF
cdr3_nt: TGTGCCAGCAGTTTAGCTCAGGATCAGCCCCAGCATTTT

j_call: TRBJ1-5
clone_size: .
cdr3_length: 14
v_call: TRBV9
d_call: .
cdr3_aa: CASSVEPGNQPQHF
cdr3_nt: TGTGCCAGCAGCGTAGAGCCAGGCAATCAGCCCCAGCATTTT

j_call: TRBJ1-4
clone_size: .
cdr3_length: 13
v_call: TRBV20-1
d_call: .
cdr3_aa: CSARDGTLEKLFF
cdr3_nt: TGCAGTGCTAGGGACGGGACTTTGGAAAAACTGTTTTTT

j_call: TRBJ1-2
clone_size: few
cdr3_length: 14
v_call: TRBV6-5
d_call: .
cdr3_aa: CASSYSEGNYGYTF
cdr3_nt: TGTGCCAGCAGTTACTCGGAGGGCAACTATGGCTACACCTTC

j_call: TRBJ2-5
clone_size: many
cdr3_length: 16
v_call: TRBV7-2
d_call: TRBD2
cdr3_aa: CASSPGLAGGQETQYF
cdr3_nt: TGTGCCAGCAGCCCCGGACTAGCGGGGGGCCAAGAGACCCAGTACTTC

j_call: TRBJ2-2
clone_size: many
cdr3_length: 15
v_call: TRBV5-1
d_call: .
cdr3_aa: CASSLEMTNTGELFF
cdr3_nt: TGCGCCAGCAGCTTGGAGATGACGAACACCGGGGAGCTGTTTTTT

j_call: TRBJ1-5
clone_size: .
cdr3_length: 14
v_call: TRBV4-1
d_call: .
cdr3_aa: CASSQEQFNQPQHF
cdr3_nt: TGCGCCAGCAGCCAAGAGCAGTTCAATCAGCCCCAGCATTTT

j_call: TRBJ2-7
clone_size: .
cdr3_length: 13
v_call: TRBV11-2
d_call: .
cdr3_aa: CASSPGGTYEQYF
cdr3_nt: TGTGCCAGCAGCCCCGGGGGAACCTACGAGCAGTACTTC

j_call: TRBJ1-1
clone_size: .
cdr3_length: 13
v_call: TRBV29-1
d_call: TRBD1
cdr3_aa: CSGTGTGGTEAFF
cdr3_nt: TGCAGCGGCACCGGGACAGGGGGCACTGAAGCTTTCTTT

j_call: TRBJ2-3
clone_size: few
cdr3_length: 17
v_call: TRBV7-2
d_call: .
cdr3_aa: CASSRIQGRIYTDTQYF
cdr3_nt: TGTGCCAGCAGTCGTATTCAGGGGAGGATTTACACAGATACGCAGTATTTT

j_call: TRBJ2-3
clone_size: .
cdr3_length: 15
v_call: TRBV4-3
d_call: .
cdr3_aa: CASSQVPSAADTQYF
cdr3_nt: TGCGCCAGCAGCCAAGTTCCTTCGGCAGCAGATACGCAGTATTTT

j_call: TRBJ2-3
clone_size: few
cdr3_length: 14
v_call: TRBV7-2
d_call: .
cdr3_aa: CASSYLKGTDTQYF
cdr3_nt: TGTGCCAGCAGTTACCTGAAGGGCACAGATACGCAGTATTTT

j_call: TRBJ2-3
clone_size: .
cdr3_length: 12
v_call: TRBV7-9
d_call: .
cdr3_aa: CASTTGADTQYF
cdr3_nt: TGTGCCAGCACCACGGGGGCAGATACGCAGTATTTT

j_call: TRBJ2-4
clone_size: many
cdr3_length: 16
v_call: TRBV27
d_call: .
cdr3_aa: CASSSLIKVAKNIQYF
cdr3_nt: TGTGCCAGCAGTTCCCTAATTAAGGTAGCCAAAAACATTCAGTACTTC

j_call: TRBJ2-5
clone_size: few
cdr3_length: 12
v_call: TRBV29-1
d_call: .
cdr3_aa: CSVDGQGETQYF
cdr3_nt: TGCAGCGTTGACGGGCAGGGCGAGACCCAGTACTTC

j_call: TRBJ1-2
clone_size: many
cdr3_length: 14
v_call: TRBV5-1
d_call: .
cdr3_aa: CASSLAPGDYGYTF
cdr3_nt: TGCGCCAGCAGCTTGGCCCCAGGGGACTATGGCTACACCTTC

j_call: TRBJ2-1
clone_size: .
cdr3_length: 15
v_call: TRBV4-2
d_call: .
cdr3_aa: CASSHTRRTYNEQFF
cdr3_nt: TGTGCCAGCAGCCACACAAGGCGGACTTACAATGAGCAGTTCTTC

j_call: TRBJ1-2
clone_size: .
cdr3_length: 12
v_call: TRBV14
d_call: .
cdr3_aa: CASSHPGYGYTF
cdr3_nt: TGTGCCAGCAGCCATCCTGGCTATGGCTACACCTTC

j_call: TRBJ2-2
clone_size: few
cdr3_length: 16
v_call: TRBV9
d_call: TRBD2
cdr3_aa: CASSGGLAGDTGELFF
cdr3_nt: TGTGCCAGCAGCGGGGGACTAGCGGGGGACACCGGGGAGCTGTTTTTT

j_call: TRBJ2-3
clone_size: few
cdr3_length: 15
v_call: TRBV10-3
d_call: TRBD1
cdr3_aa: CAISNRDRAGDTQYF
cdr3_nt: TGTGCCATCAGCAACCGGGACAGGGCAGGAGATACGCAGTATTTT

j_call: TRBJ2-1
clone_size: .
cdr3_length: 16
v_call: TRBV11-2
d_call: TRBD2
cdr3_aa: CASSFSGGAAYNEQFF
cdr3_nt: TGTGCCAGCAGCTTTAGCGGGGGGGCTGCATACAATGAGCAGTTCTTC

j_call: TRBJ2-3
clone_size: .
cdr3_length: 15
v_call: TRBV2
d_call: .
cdr3_aa: CASRSGGRITDTQYF
cdr3_nt: TGTGCCAGCCGGTCAGGGGGGCGAATAACAGATACGCAGTATTTT

j_call: TRBJ1-1
clone_size: few
cdr3_length: 13
v_call: TRBV29-1
d_call: .
cdr3_aa: CSVDRVWNTEAFF
cdr3_nt: TGCAGCGTTGACAGGGTCTGGAACACTGAAGCTTTCTTT

j_call: TRBJ1-6
clone_size: few
cdr3_length: 14
v_call: TRBV7-3
d_call: .
cdr3_aa: CASSSSGGNSPLHF
cdr3_nt: TGTGCCAGCAGCTCCTCGGGGGGTAATTCACCCCTCCACTTT

j_call: TRBJ2-5
clone_size: few
cdr3_length: 11
v_call: TRBV9
d_call: .
cdr3_aa: CASGEVETQYF
cdr3_nt: TGTGCCAGCGGGGAGGTGGAGACCCAGTACTTC

j_call: TRBJ1-6
clone_size: .
cdr3_length: 15
v_call: TRBV6-1
d_call: TRBD1
cdr3_aa: CASSKGQGANSPLHF
cdr3_nt: TGTGCCAGCAGTAAGGGACAGGGGGCAAATTCACCCCTCCACTTT

j_call: TRBJ1-1
clone_size: .
cdr3_length: 13
v_call: TRBV7-6
d_call: .
cdr3_aa: CASSATTNTEAFF
cdr3_nt: TGTGCCAGCAGCGCCACAACAAACACTGAAGCTTTCTTT

j_call: TRBJ2-5
clone_size: .
cdr3_length: 14
v_call: TRBV2
d_call: TRBD2
cdr3_aa: CASISGGLGETQYF
cdr3_nt: TGTGCCAGCATAAGCGGGGGTCTCGGGGAGACCCAGTACTTC

j_call: TRBJ2-5
clone_size: .
cdr3_length: 13
v_call: TRBV10-3
d_call: .
cdr3_aa: CAITRRQEETQYF
cdr3_nt: TGTGCCATCACCCGGAGACAGGAAGAGACCCAGTACTTC

j_call: TRBJ2-1
clone_size: .
cdr3_length: 11
v_call: TRBV6-5
d_call: .
cdr3_aa: CASRGGGSAFF
cdr3_nt: TGTGCCAGCAGGGGAGGAGGGAGCGCGTTCTTC

j_call: TRBJ1-5
clone_size: .
cdr3_length: 17
v_call: TRBV4-3
d_call: .
cdr3_aa: CASSQDTQGSGNQPQHF
cdr3_nt: TGCGCCAGCAGCCAAGATACGCAGGGTAGTGGCAATCAGCCCCAGCATTTT

j_call: TRBJ2-2
clone_size: few
cdr3_length: 15
v_call: TRBV9
d_call: .
cdr3_aa: CASSVGVEITGELFF
cdr3_nt: TGTGCCAGCAGCGTAGGGGTTGAGATCACCGGGGAGCTGTTTTTT

j_call: TRBJ2-5
clone_size: .
cdr3_length: 14
v_call: TRBV7-2
d_call: .
cdr3_aa: CASSTRSGQETQYF
cdr3_nt: TGTGCCAGCAGCACCAGAAGCGGGCAAGAGACCCAGTACTTC

j_call: TRBJ1-4
clone_size: few
cdr3_length: 15
v_call: TRBV5-1
d_call: .
cdr3_aa: CASSLAAATNEKLFF
cdr3_nt: TGCGCCAGCAGCTTGGCGGCTGCAACTAATGAAAAACTGTTTTTT

j_call: TRBJ2-5
clone_size: .
cdr3_length: 12
v_call: TRBV19
d_call: .
cdr3_aa: CASSVSKETQYF
cdr3_nt: TGTGCCAGTAGTGTCTCTAAGGAGACCCAGTACTTC

j_call: TRBJ2-7
clone_size: few
cdr3_length: 14
v_call: TRBV4-2
d_call: .
cdr3_aa: CASSQGKGSYEQYF
cdr3_nt: TGTGCCAGCAGCCAGGGTAAAGGATCCTACGAGCAGTACTTC

j_call: TRBJ2-5
clone_size: few
cdr3_length: 14
v_call: TRBV12-3/TRBV12-4
d_call: TRBD2
cdr3_aa: CASTSSGGSETQYF
cdr3_nt: TGTGCCAGCACCAGTAGCGGGGGCTCAGAGACCCAGTACTTC

j_call: TRBJ2-5
clone_size: .
cdr3_length: 14
v_call: TRBV6-6
d_call: .
cdr3_aa: CASSPQVKQETQYF
cdr3_nt: TGTGCCAGCAGTCCACAAGTAAAACAAGAGACCCAGTACTTC

j_call: TRBJ2-6
clone_size: .
cdr3_length: 17
v_call: TRBV20-1
d_call: TRBD1
cdr3_aa: CSAKSSGTDSGANVLTF
cdr3_nt: TGCAGTGCAAAATCGTCCGGGACAGACTCTGGGGCCAACGTCCTGACTTTC

j_call: TRBJ1-2
clone_size: few
cdr3_length: 13
v_call: TRBV20-1
d_call: TRBD1
cdr3_aa: CSAVDRSMYGYTF
cdr3_nt: TGCAGTGCTGTGGACAGGAGTATGTATGGCTACACCTTC

j_call: TRBJ2-6
clone_size: few
cdr3_length: 16
v_call: TRBV5-5
d_call: .
cdr3_aa: CASSSQVVPGANVLTF
cdr3_nt: TGTGCCAGCAGCAGCCAGGTAGTCCCTGGGGCCAACGTCCTGACTTTC

j_call: TRBJ1-2
clone_size: .
cdr3_length: 13
v_call: TRBV6-1
d_call: .
cdr3_aa: CASSDPTIWGYTF
cdr3_nt: TGTGCCAGCAGTGATCCAACTATATGGGGCTACACCTTC

j_call: TRBJ1-1
clone_size: few
cdr3_length: 14
v_call: TRBV9
d_call: .
cdr3_aa: CASSVGDKNTEAFF
cdr3_nt: TGTGCCAGCAGCGTCGGGGATAAGAACACTGAAGCTTTCTTT